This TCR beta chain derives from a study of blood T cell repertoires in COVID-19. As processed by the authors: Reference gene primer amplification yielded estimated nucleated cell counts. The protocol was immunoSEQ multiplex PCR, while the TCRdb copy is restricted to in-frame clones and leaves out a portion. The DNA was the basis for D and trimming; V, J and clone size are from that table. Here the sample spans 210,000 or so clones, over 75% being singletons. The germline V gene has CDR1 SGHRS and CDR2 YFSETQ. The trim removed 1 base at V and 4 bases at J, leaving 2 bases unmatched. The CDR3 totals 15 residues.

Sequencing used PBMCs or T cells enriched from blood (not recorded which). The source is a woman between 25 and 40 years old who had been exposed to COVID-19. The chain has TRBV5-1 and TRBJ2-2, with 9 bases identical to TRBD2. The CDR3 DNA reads TGCGCCAGCAGCTTGCTAGCGGGATCCACCGGGGAGCTGTTTTTT. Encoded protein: CASSLLAGSTGELFF.